These T cell receptor beta chains were read from a single sample in a study of blood T cell repertoires in COVID-19. Data came from immunoSEQ multiplex PCR; TCRdb stores just in-frame clones and leaves some out. The repertoire holds about 120,000 clones, with around 68% as singletons. The specimen sequenced was peripheral blood. The receptors were sampled from an older woman with acute or convalescent COVID-19. Each CDR3 is given with its conserved first and last residue. The D gene is left open where the match is weak. Size is stated for part of the rows, as once, few or many counts, or as a class when the clone is expanded.

D gene,clone size,J gene,V gene,CDR3 protein,CDR3 DNA
TRBD1,.,TRBJ1-5,TRBV6-5,CATGTGLNQPQHF,TGTGCCACAGGGACAGGGTTAAATCAGCCCCAGCATTTT
.,.,TRBJ1-2,TRBV30,CAWSPMGLPLNYGYTF,TGTGCCTGGAGTCCGATGGGCCTACCCTTAAACTATGGCTACACCTTC
.,.,TRBJ1-6,TRBV5-1,CASSSQGPPLHF,TGCGCCAGCAGCTCACAGGGTCCACCCCTCCACTTT
TRBD2,.,TRBJ2-5,TRBV7-8,CASSPRTSGVGETQYF,TGTGCCAGCAGCCCCAGGACTAGCGGGGTGGGGGAGACCCAGTACTTC
TRBD1,.,TRBJ1-6,TRBV30,CALLQGANSPLHF,TGTGCCCTTTTACAGGGGGCTAATTCACCCCTCCACTTT
TRBD2,.,TRBJ2-1,TRBV7-9,CASSFWTSGVDEQFF,TGTGCCAGCAGCTTTTGGACTAGCGGGGTCGATGAGCAGTTCTTC
.,.,TRBJ1-5,TRBV3-1/TRBV3-2,CASSQDVRPGQPQHF,TGTGCCAGCAGCCAAGATGTCAGGCCAGGACAGCCCCAGCATTTT
.,once,TRBJ2-7,TRBV4-2,CASSQDLFSYEQYF,TGTGCCAGCAGCCAAGACTTGTTCTCCTACGAGCAGTACTTC
.,.,TRBJ2-3,TRBV9,CASSTWTASTDTQYF,TGTGCCAGCAGCACCTGGACAGCAAGCACAGATACGCAGTATTTT
TRBD1,.,TRBJ2-7,TRBV12-3/TRBV12-4,CASGQGRYHEQYF,TGTGCCAGCGGACAGGGAAGGTACCACGAGCAGTACTTC
.,few,TRBJ1-1,TRBV5-6,CASSSRGGNTEAFF,TGTGCCAGCAGCTCCCGAGGAGGGAACACTGAAGCTTTCTTT
TRBD1,.,TRBJ1-1,TRBV7-8,CASSLTGATEAFF,TGTGCCAGCAGCTTGACAGGGGCCACTGAAGCTTTCTTT
TRBD1,.,TRBJ1-1,TRBV10-1,CASSDPGQGATEAFF,TGCGCCAGCAGTGATCCGGGACAGGGGGCCACTGAAGCTTTCTTT
.,.,TRBJ1-1,TRBV6-5,CASSPDSLNTEAFF,TGTGCCAGCAGCCCGGACAGTTTGAACACTGAAGCTTTCTTT
TRBD2,.,TRBJ2-5,TRBV27,CASSLRIGLAPATQYF,TGTGCCAGCAGTTTGCGAATAGGACTAGCGCCAGCGACCCAGTACTTC
TRBD1,.,TRBJ1-3,TRBV5-1,CASSDQGDGNTIYF,TGCGCCAGCAGCGATCAGGGGGATGGAAACACCATATATTTT
.,.,TRBJ2-5,TRBV24-1,CATSNPVSGLETQYF,TGTGCCACCAGCAACCCAGTATCGGGGTTAGAGACCCAGTACTTC
TRBD2,once,TRBJ2-7,TRBV10-2,CASSKRATSGAYEQYF,TGCGCCAGCAGTAAACGCGCCACTAGCGGGGCCTACGAGCAGTACTTC
TRBD2,.,TRBJ2-1,TRBV27,CASSIPRLAGGTGTDEQFF,TGTGCCAGCAGTATCCCGCGACTAGCGGGGGGGACCGGTACTGATGAGCAGTTCTTC
TRBD1,.,TRBJ1-6,TRBV6-5,CASSYDRGSTNSPLHF,TGTGCCAGCAGTTACGACAGGGGATCCACAAATTCACCCCTCCACTTT
.,.,TRBJ1-2,TRBV7-2,CASSIEQGSYGYTF,TGTGCCAGCAGCATCGAACAGGGCTCCTATGGCTACACCTTC
TRBD2,.,TRBJ2-3,TRBV6-6,CASSYRTSGGTDTQYF,TGTGCCAGCAGTTACCGAACTAGCGGGGGTACAGATACGCAGTATTTT
.,.,TRBJ2-2,TRBV19,CASNLYGTGELFF,TGTGCCAGTAATTTATACGGTACCGGGGAGCTGTTTTTT
.,.,TRBJ1-1,TRBV3-1/TRBV3-2,CASSPTDNTEAFF,TGTGCCAGCAGTCCGACTGATAACACTGAAGCTTTCTTT
.,.,TRBJ2-7,TRBV11-2,CASRHGTQTTYEQYF,TGTGCCAGCAGACACGGGACACAGACAACCTACGAGCAGTACTTC
TRBD2,.,TRBJ2-1,TRBV28,CASRPLAGRNEQFF,TGTGCCAGCAGACCTCTAGCGGGGCGAAATGAGCAGTTCTTC
TRBD1,.,TRBJ1-5,TRBV30,CAWSTPGQGVKVGNQPQHF,TGTGCCTGGAGCACCCCGGGACAGGGAGTGAAGGTGGGCAATCAGCCCCAGCATTTT
.,many,TRBJ1-1,TRBV30,CAWSSQTVMNTEAFF,TGTGCCTGGAGTTCCCAGACTGTTATGAACACTGAAGCTTTCTTT
.,.,TRBJ2-7,TRBV12-3/TRBV12-4,CASSPDSGEQYF,TGTGCCAGCAGCCCTGACAGCGGGGAGCAGTACTTC
.,.,TRBJ2-1,TRBV4-3,CASSQDIRNEQFF,TGCGCCAGCAGCCAAGACATCAGGAATGAGCAGTTCTTC
.,.,TRBJ1-6,TRBV5-1,CASSRTSTVLDSPLHF,TGCGCCAGCAGCCGAACCTCGACAGTTTTGGATTCACCCCTCCACTTT